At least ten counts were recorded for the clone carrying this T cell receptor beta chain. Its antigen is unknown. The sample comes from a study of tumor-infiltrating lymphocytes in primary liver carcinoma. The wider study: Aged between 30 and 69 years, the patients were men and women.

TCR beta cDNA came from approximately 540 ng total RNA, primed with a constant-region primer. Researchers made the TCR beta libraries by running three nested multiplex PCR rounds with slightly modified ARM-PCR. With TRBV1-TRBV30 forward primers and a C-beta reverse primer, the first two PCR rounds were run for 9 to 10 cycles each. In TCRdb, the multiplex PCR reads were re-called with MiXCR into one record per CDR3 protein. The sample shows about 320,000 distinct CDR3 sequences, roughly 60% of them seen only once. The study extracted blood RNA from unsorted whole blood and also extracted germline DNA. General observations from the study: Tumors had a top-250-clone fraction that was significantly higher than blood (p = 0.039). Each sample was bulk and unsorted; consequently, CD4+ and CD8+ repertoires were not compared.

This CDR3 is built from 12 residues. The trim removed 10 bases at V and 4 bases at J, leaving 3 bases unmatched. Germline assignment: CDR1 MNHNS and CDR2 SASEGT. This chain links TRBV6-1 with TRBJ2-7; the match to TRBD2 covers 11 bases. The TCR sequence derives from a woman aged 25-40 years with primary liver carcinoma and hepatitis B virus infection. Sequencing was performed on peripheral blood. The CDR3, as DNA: TGTGCCACCTTAGCGGGAGGGTACGAGCAGTACTTC. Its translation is CATLAGGYEQYF.